A selection of T cell receptor beta chains follows, all from one sample in a study of CD8 T cells in ankylosing spondylitis. MiXCR was run by TCRdb on the 5' RACE reads, yielding one entry per CDR3 protein. The sample holds around 210,000 distinct CDR3 sequences, 7.5% to 9.5% seen once. Sequenced sample: blood, either unsorted or a sorted T cell fraction (not recorded which). The receptor source for this set is a female donor with ankylosing spondylitis or in good health (not recorded which). CDR3s include the opening cysteine and the closing phenylalanine or tryptophan. Each record gives: CDR3 DNA, CDR3 protein, J gene, V gene, clone size, D gene. The D gene is left open where the match is weak. The size entry is marked missing in some rows and otherwise reads once, few, many or a size class.

cdr3_nt: TGTGCCAGCAGCTATGGGGGGTTCAAGACCGAGCAGTACTTC
cdr3_aa: CASSYGGFKTEQYF
j_call: TRBJ2-7
v_call: TRBV7-2
clone_size: NA
d_call: NA

cdr3_nt: TGCAGCGTTGACCTCTCGGGGGCAGATACGCAGTATTTT
cdr3_aa: CSVDLSGADTQYF
j_call: TRBJ2-3
v_call: TRBV29-1
clone_size: many
d_call: NA

cdr3_nt: TGCAGTGCTAGGGGTGGAGCGTGGCGGGATGAGCAGTTCTTC
cdr3_aa: CSARGGAWRDEQFF
j_call: TRBJ2-1
v_call: TRBV20-1
clone_size: NA
d_call: NA

cdr3_nt: TGTGCCAGCAGCTTTCAAGGACTAGCGGCCATTAACAATGAGCAGTTCTTC
cdr3_aa: CASSFQGLAAINNEQFF
j_call: TRBJ2-1
v_call: TRBV7-2
clone_size: many
d_call: TRBD2

cdr3_nt: TGTGCCAGCAGCTCCGGGACTAGCGGGGGGCGCTACGAGCAGTACTTC
cdr3_aa: CASSSGTSGGRYEQYF
j_call: TRBJ2-7
v_call: TRBV7-9
clone_size: few
d_call: TRBD2

cdr3_nt: TGCAGCGTTTCGACAGGGCGACAAGAGACCCAGTACTTC
cdr3_aa: CSVSTGRQETQYF
j_call: TRBJ2-5
v_call: TRBV29-1
clone_size: many
d_call: TRBD1

cdr3_nt: TGTGCCAGCAGCTCGACTACGGCCATATATTTT
cdr3_aa: CASSSTTAIYF
j_call: TRBJ1-3
v_call: TRBV6-2/TRBV6-3
clone_size: many
d_call: NA

cdr3_nt: TGTGCCAGCAGGACTAGCGGAAGAGGCGATACGCAGTATTTT
cdr3_aa: CASRTSGRGDTQYF
j_call: TRBJ2-3
v_call: TRBV2
clone_size: many
d_call: TRBD2

cdr3_nt: TGTGCCAGCAGCAAAGCCCTTAGCGGGAGGCCCACCTACGAGCAGTACTTC
cdr3_aa: CASSKALSGRPTYEQYF
j_call: TRBJ2-7
v_call: TRBV21-1
clone_size: few
d_call: NA

cdr3_nt: TGTGCCAGCAGCCAAGGGTGGGGGGCGGGTCAGCCCCAGCATTTT
cdr3_aa: CASSQGWGAGQPQHF
j_call: TRBJ1-5
v_call: TRBV3-1
clone_size: NA
d_call: NA

cdr3_nt: TGTGCCAGCAGCTTGGGACCTAATACTTACGAGCAGTACTTC
cdr3_aa: CASSLGPNTYEQYF
j_call: TRBJ2-7
v_call: TRBV5-6
clone_size: many
d_call: NA

cdr3_nt: TGTGCCACGGCGGCTAGGCGGGAGCAGTACTTC
cdr3_aa: CATAARREQYF
j_call: TRBJ2-7
v_call: TRBV11-2
clone_size: many
d_call: NA

cdr3_nt: TGCGCCAGCAGCTTGGTTTCAGGGAACCCCTACGAGCAGTACTTC
cdr3_aa: CASSLVSGNPYEQYF
j_call: TRBJ2-7
v_call: TRBV5-1
clone_size: many
d_call: NA

cdr3_nt: TGCAGTGCAGGAGGTTCAGGTTCCACCGGGGAGCTGTTTTTT
cdr3_aa: CSAGGSGSTGELFF
j_call: TRBJ2-2
v_call: TRBV20-1
clone_size: many
d_call: NA

cdr3_nt: TGTGCCAGCAGGGACCGGGGTCCTCAAATCTACAATGAGCAGTTCTTC
cdr3_aa: CASRDRGPQIYNEQFF
j_call: TRBJ2-1
v_call: TRBV6-1
clone_size: many
d_call: NA

cdr3_nt: TGCAGCGTTCTTATGACGGGAGTGAGTGGTGAGCAGTTCTTC
cdr3_aa: CSVLMTGVSGEQFF
j_call: TRBJ2-1
v_call: TRBV29-1
clone_size: NA
d_call: NA

cdr3_nt: TGTGCCAGCAGCGTCTCAGGGCCAGCTAGCACAGATACGCAGTATTTT
cdr3_aa: CASSVSGPASTDTQYF
j_call: TRBJ2-3
v_call: TRBV9
clone_size: NA
d_call: NA

cdr3_nt: TGTGCCAGCAGCCTGGGACTGCTCTCCGAGCAGTACTTC
cdr3_aa: CASSLGLLSEQYF
j_call: TRBJ2-7
v_call: TRBV7-2
clone_size: NA
d_call: NA

cdr3_nt: TGTGCCAGCAGTTTATTGCACGAGGCTGAAGCTTTCTTT
cdr3_aa: CASSLLHEAEAFF
j_call: TRBJ1-1
v_call: TRBV12-3/TRBV12-4
clone_size: many
d_call: NA

cdr3_nt: TGCGCCAGCACCCGGGGGGTCTCCTACAATGAGCAGTTCTTC
cdr3_aa: CASTRGVSYNEQFF
j_call: TRBJ2-1
v_call: TRBV5-1
clone_size: many
d_call: TRBD2

cdr3_nt: TGTGCCAGCAGTTTGGACAGGGGCCTAAACTATGGCTACACCTTC
cdr3_aa: CASSLDRGLNYGYTF
j_call: TRBJ1-2
v_call: TRBV5-5
clone_size: many
d_call: TRBD1

cdr3_nt: TGCAGTGCTCCTTCGGGGCGCATGAACACTGAAGCTTTCTTT
cdr3_aa: CSAPSGRMNTEAFF
j_call: TRBJ1-1
v_call: TRBV20-1
clone_size: many
d_call: NA

cdr3_nt: TGTGCCAGCAGCCAAGGGACGGTTTTTGAAGCTTTCTTT
cdr3_aa: CASSQGTVFEAFF
j_call: TRBJ1-1
v_call: TRBV4-2
clone_size: many
d_call: NA

cdr3_nt: TGTGCCACCAGTGTACGGGAGGGCACAGATACGCAGTATTTT
cdr3_aa: CATSVREGTDTQYF
j_call: TRBJ2-3
v_call: TRBV24-1
clone_size: many
d_call: TRBD2

cdr3_nt: TGTGCCAGCAGCCCGATGATGAGAGTGAACACTGAAGCTTTCTTT
cdr3_aa: CASSPMMRVNTEAFF
j_call: TRBJ1-1
v_call: TRBV3-1
clone_size: many
d_call: NA

cdr3_nt: TGTGCCAGCAGCTTAGAAGGAAGCGTTAGCAATCAGCCCCAGCATTTT
cdr3_aa: CASSLEGSVSNQPQHF
j_call: TRBJ1-5
v_call: TRBV7-8
clone_size: NA
d_call: NA

cdr3_nt: TGTGCCAGCAGCGGGACAGGGGACACCGGGGAGCTGTTTTTT
cdr3_aa: CASSGTGDTGELFF
j_call: TRBJ2-2
v_call: TRBV5-5
clone_size: many
d_call: TRBD1

cdr3_nt: TGTGCCAGCAGCTTCGGACAGGTGGGTCAGCCCCAGCATTTT
cdr3_aa: CASSFGQVGQPQHF
j_call: TRBJ1-5
v_call: TRBV7-2
clone_size: NA
d_call: TRBD1